The 4 T cell receptor beta chains below all came from one sample that was sequenced in a study of CD8 T cells in Susac syndrome. An input of 0.5 to 1 ug of RNA was subjected to reverse transcription using random hexamers. TCRdb passed the immunoSEQ multiplex PCR reads through MiXCR, listing each CDR3 protein once. The table has 150,000 or so distinct CDR3 sequences, approximately 95% seen once; the top ten hold about 0.14%. The sample consisted of CD4+ T cells from PBMCs. The receptors were sampled from a human donor with Susac syndrome.

The V and J genes are TRBV28 and TRBJ2-3, with 13 bases fitting TRBD2. This CDR3 is 16 amino acids long. The germline gives CDR1 MDHEN, CDR2 SYDVKM. The V and J ends lost 7 bases and 1 base, in that order; junction bases with no gene match: 5. The DNA for the CDR3 is TGTGCCAGCAACGTCGGGACTAGCGGGGGCACAGATACGCAGTATTTT. Protein product: CASNVGTSGGTDTQYF.

The V call is TRBV5-1, the J call TRBJ1-4, with D maybe TRBD1 (5 bases). Trimming cost V 0 bases and J 7 bases, with 10 bases left between them. CDR1 is SGHRS, CDR2 YFSETQ, per germline. The CDR3 is 14 residues long. Here the CDR3 reads CASSLGGVGEKLFF. The DNA of the CDR3 is TGCGCCAGCAGCTTGGGAGGGGTTGGTGAAAAACTGTTTTTT.

This sequence joins TRBV6-5 and TRBJ2-2; D unclear. The CDR3 length is 14 residues. Trimming pared 7 bases from V and 1 base from J, leaving 10 bases between. Germline V gene data show CDR1 as MNHEY and CDR2 as SVGAGI. The CDR3 DNA reads TGTGCCAGCACCCCGCCGGGGAACACCGGGGAGCTGTTTTTT. Translation: CASTPPGNTGELFF.

The genes are TRBV21-1 and TRBJ2-5; TRBD2, as called in the table, went unchecked against the DNA. TRBV21-1 is listed as a pseudogene. There are 14 residues in the CDR3. CDR3 sequence: CASSISGPSVTQYF. CDR3 nucleotides: TGTGCCAGCAGCATTTCGGGCCCCTCGGTGACCCAGTACTTC.